Shown below are 26 T cell receptor beta chains from a single sample sequenced in a study of blood T cell repertoires in COVID-19. Profiling relied on immunoSEQ multiplex PCR, and the TCRdb table lists in-frame clones only, not all of them. The sample yields 250,000 to 300,000 clones, around 81% seen once. Sequenced material: peripheral blood. All receptors derive from a woman in her fifties or sixties with active or convalescent COVID-19.

This clone was seen just once. The chain employs TRBV5-1 and TRBJ1-4; D remains ambiguous. CDR3 length equals 16 residues. V lost 3 bases and J lost 3, with 15 bases in between. Looked up from germline, CDR1 is SGHRS and CDR2 is YFSETQ. For the CDR3, the DNA is TGCGCCAGCAGCTCCGCTAGTGGCAGATCTAATGAAAAACTGTTTTTT. Protein sequence: CASSSASGRSNEKLFF.

This clone was seen a single time. The J gene is TRBJ2-5, the V gene TRBV7-9; possibly TRBD2 for D (6 bases). V lost 3 bases to trimming and J lost 2 bases, with 13 bases between them. The CDR3 has 15 residues. Germline CDR1 is SEHNR and CDR2 is FQNEAQ (reference sequence). The CDR3 coding sequence is TGTGCCAGCAGCTTGGCGGGAAGCGTACAAGAGACCCAGTACTTC. This translates into CASSLAGSVQETQYF.

V and J are TRBV7-3 and TRBJ2-1; D remains unclear. V lost 2 bases and J lost 2, with 13 bases in between. Germline assignment: CDR1 SGHTA and CDR2 FQGTGA. CDR3 length equals 16 residues. CDR3: CASSLDVGRPYNEQFF. The CDR3 region has the DNA TGTGCCAGCAGCTTAGATGTGGGCAGGCCCTACAATGAGCAGTTCTTC.

V usage is TRBV19 and J usage is TRBJ2-7, with D perhaps TRBD2 (7 bases). CDR1 is LNHDA, CDR2 SQIVND, per germline (reference sequence). V shed 3 bases and J shed 0 bases, with 15 bases lying between them. The CDR3 is made up of 16 amino acids. CDR3: CASSIGGASNSYEQYF. CDR3 in DNA: TGTGCCAGTAGTATTGGGGGGGCCTCAAACTCCTACGAGCAGTACTTC.

The rearrangement joins TRBV19 to TRBJ1-4; the D is unclear. Germline CDR1 and CDR2: LNHDA and SQIVND (reference sequence). This CDR3 region has 16 residues. Trimming removed 3 bases at V and 5 bases at J, with 16 bases between. CDR3: CASSIPLGGSNEKLFF. As DNA, the CDR3 is TGTGCCAGTAGTATCCCGCTTGGAGGTTCCAATGAAAAACTGTTTTTT.

This clone was seen repeatedly, ten times or more. This rearrangement joins TRBV7-9 to TRBJ2-3; 16 positions agree with TRBD2. The CDR3 has 15 residues. Germline V lookup: CDR1 SEHNR, CDR2 FQNEAQ (reference sequence). J lost 10 bases, V lost 5 bases, and 6 bases had no gene match. In DNA, the CDR3 is TGTGCCAGCAGCCGGGGACTAGCGGGGGGGCAGGCGCAGTATTTT. It encodes CASSRGLAGGQAQYF.

This rearrangement joins TRBV10-3 to TRBJ1-3, with 7 bases that match TRBD1. The trim removed 3 bases at V and 0 bases at J, leaving 11 bases unmatched. Per the germline V gene, CDR1 is ENHRY and CDR2 is SYGVKD. This CDR3 region has 18 residues. CDR3 DNA sequence: TGTGCCATCAGTGATATGTCAAGGCAGGGGGTCTCTGGAAACACCATATATTTT. Protein: CAISDMSRQGVSGNTIYF.

The CDR3 loop reads CASRSGTGAFEQYF. CDR3 in DNA: TGTGCCAGCAGGTCCGGGACAGGTGCGTTCGAGCAGTACTTC. The chain recombines TRBV2 with TRBJ2-7, with TRBD1 matching 8 bases. Germline V gives CDR1 SNHLY, CDR2 FYNNEI. CDR3 length: 14 amino acids. Trimming at V came to 6 bases and at J to 6 bases, leaving 10 bases not matched to a gene. The whole variable domain, filled in from reference TRBV2 and TRBJ2-7, reads EPEVTQTPSHQVTQMGQEVILRCVPISNHLYFYWYRQILGQKVEFLVSFYNNEISEKSEIFDDQFSVERPDGSNFTLKIRSTKLEDSAMYFCASRSGTGAFEQYFGPGTRLTVT.

V usage is TRBV19 and J usage is TRBJ2-5, with 10 bases aligning to TRBD2. Germline lookup yields CDR1 LNHDA and CDR2 SQIVND (reference sequence). V lost 3 bases to trimming and J lost 1 base; unmatched junction nucleotides: 8. The CDR3 runs 17 residues. The CDR3 here is CASSIPRLAGVQETQYF. In DNA form, the CDR3 reads TGTGCCAGTAGTATCCCCCGTCTAGCGGGGGTCCAAGAGACCCAGTACTTC.

This chain uses TRBV11-2 with TRBJ1-1; the match to TRBD1 covers 8 bases. The CDR3 spans 15 residues. Germline CDR1 reads SGHAT; CDR2 reads FQNNGV. V dropped 2 bases and J dropped 5; count of bases not matched to a gene: 7. The CDR3 region has the DNA TGTGCCAGCAGCTTATACGGCAGGGGGCAGACTGAAGCTTTCTTT. Its translation: CASSLYGRGQTEAFF.

The V call is TRBV19, the J call TRBJ2-5, with 7 positions matching TRBD2. The germline gives CDR1 LNHDA, CDR2 SQIVND (reference sequence). Germline trimming cut 3 bases from V and 4 bases from J; bases unmatched to any gene: 5. This CDR3 has 14 amino acids. The CDR3 sequence is CASSIAGVGETQYF. Written as DNA, the CDR3 is TGTGCCAGTAGTATCGCGGGGGTTGGAGAGACCCAGTACTTC.

The V gene is TRBV7-6, the J gene TRBJ2-3; 7 nucleotides line up with TRBD2. With V trimmed by 0 bases and J by 2 bases, 5 bases remained unmatched. This CDR3 has 16 residues. Germline CDR1 SGHVS, CDR2 FNYEAQ. The CDR3 is CASSLAGAGLTDTQYF. The CDR3 bases are TGTGCCAGCAGCTTAGCGGGAGCGGGGCTCACAGATACGCAGTATTTT. Variable domain in full (rest from reference TRBV7-6 and TRBJ2-3): GAGVSQSPRYKVTKRGQDVALRCDPISGHVSLYWYRQALGQGPEFLTYFNYEAQQDKSGLPNDRFSAERPEGSISTLTIQRTEQRDSAMYRCASSLAGAGLTDTQYFGPGTRLTVL.

The chain carries TRBV29-1 and TRBJ1-2, with 9 nucleotides matching TRBD1. With 7 bases clipped from V and 0 bases from J, the junction kept 6 bases outside the gene matches. The CDR3 has 14 amino acids. The germline V gene has CDR1 SQVTM and CDR2 ANQGSEA. The CDR3 region is CSADRGATNYGYTF. CDR3 DNA: TGCAGCGCCGACAGGGGGGCTACTAACTATGGCTACACCTTC.

This chain links TRBV12-3 or TRBV12-4 with TRBJ2-5; possibly TRBD2 for D (5 bases). This CDR3 region has 13 residues. V was shortened by 2 bases and J by 2 bases, with 6 bases between the two germline ends. The CDR3, as DNA: TGTGCCAGCAGTTTAAGGAGGCAAGAGACCCAGTACTTC. This translates into CASSLRRQETQYF.

The J gene is TRBJ1-4, the V gene TRBV18; D not resolved. The CDR3 is made up of 15 amino acids. Trimming took 3 bases from V and 6 from J, leaving 14 bases between them. The germline gives CDR1 KGHSH, CDR2 LQKENI. CDR3 DNA: TGTGCCAGCTCACCTGGGGAGGGTTCCTATGAAAAACTGTTTTTT. It translates to CASSPGEGSYEKLFF.

The chain is built from TRBV14 and TRBJ1-2; tentative D call: TRBD1 (6 bases). The V gene's germline CDR1 is SGHDN and CDR2 FVKESK. The CDR3 is 14 residues long. The V end was cut by 7 bases, the J end by 8 bases, with 20 bases between. The CDR3 here is CASTPPGHGSGYTF. The CDR3 DNA follows: TGTGCCAGCACCCCACCGGGACACGGCTCGGGCTACACCTTC.

The CDR3 protein is CASSHLPRGKAEAFF. The CDR3 region has the DNA TGCGCCAGCAGCCACCTCCCCAGGGGAAAAGCTGAAGCTTTCTTT. The chain combines TRBV5-1 with TRBJ1-1, with D maybe TRBD1 (6 bases). Germline lookup yields CDR1 SGHRS and CDR2 YFSETQ. The CDR3 runs 15 residues. Trimming took 4 bases from V and 6 from J, leaving 19 bases between them.

The chain employs TRBV6-4 and TRBJ1-2; D is ambiguous. In germline, CDR1 is MRHNA, CDR2 SNTAGT. The CDR3 is 13 amino acids. The ends were cut back, 4 bases at V and 4 bases at J, with 10 bases in the middle. The CDR3 sequence: CASSGAPSYGYTF. The DNA for the CDR3 is TGTGCCAGCAGTGGAGCCCCTTCCTATGGCTACACCTTC.

A single count supports this clone. This chain uses TRBV7-9 with TRBJ1-4; TRBD1 aligns across 7 bases. This CDR3 is 15 amino acids long. CDR1 and CDR2 (germline): SEHNR, FQNEAQ (reference sequence). Trimming removed 5 bases from V and 2 bases from J; junction bases left unmatched: 5. The CDR3 region has the DNA TGTGCCAGCAGCCCAGGACAGGTTACTAATGAAAAACTGTTTTTT. Protein: CASSPGQVTNEKLFF. The full variable domain, with the rest looked up from reference TRBV7-9 and TRBJ1-4, is DTGVSQNPRHKITKRGQNVTFRCDPISEHNRLYWYRQTLGQGPEFLTYFQNEAQLEKSRLLSDRFSAERPKGSFSTLEIQRTEQGDSAMYLCASSPGQVTNEKLFFGSGTQLSVL.

The chain combines TRBV7-7 with TRBJ2-1, with 8 bases fitting TRBD1. Germline values: CDR1 SSHAT, CDR2 FNYEAQ (reference sequence). CDR3 length equals 15 residues. After removal of 2 bases from V and 13 bases from J, the junction contained 13 bases not matched to a gene. The CDR3 DNA follows: TGTGCCAGCAGCTTAAACCCCGGGACAGGCCAGACCCAGTTCTTC. It translates to CASSLNPGTGQTQFF.

The chain employs TRBV7-8 and TRBJ2-7; 9 bases align to TRBD2. Germline-derived CDR1 and CDR2 are SGHVS and FQNEAQ. J gave up 7 bases and V 5 bases, and 3 bases lay outside the gene matches. This CDR3 has 12 residues. CDR3 sequence (DNA): TGTGCCAGCAGCCACGCGGGGGGGGAGCAGTACTTC. This translates into CASSHAGGEQYF. The complete variable domain, with remaining parts taken from reference TRBV7-8 and TRBJ2-7, reads GAGVSQSPRYKVAKRGQDVALRCDPISGHVSLFWYQQALGQGPEFLTYFQNEAQLDKSGLPSDRFFAERPEGSVSTLKIQRTQQEDSAVYLCASSHAGGEQYFGPGTRLTVT.

The chain joins TRBV6-1 to TRBJ2-3, with a possible D match to TRBD2 (5 bases). The ends were cut back, 3 bases at V and 2 bases at J, with 15 bases in the middle. The CDR3 is 16 residues long. Per the germline V gene, CDR1 is MNHNS and CDR2 is SASEGT. CDR3 sequence: CASSDDYPKNTDTQYF. The CDR3 DNA reads as TGTGCCAGCAGTGACGACTACCCCAAAAACACAGATACGCAGTATTTT.

The sample holds a few counts of this clone. V usage is TRBV4-1 and J usage is TRBJ1-3; the match to TRBD1 covers 7 bases. This CDR3 region has 17 residues. Germline V lookup: CDR1 MGHRA, CDR2 YSYEKL. The V and J ends lost 1 base and 8 bases, in that order; junction bases with no gene match: 14. DNA for the CDR3: TGCGCCAGCAGCCAAGGCCCAGCAGGGGGAATGAGGGACACCATATATTTT. Protein sequence: CASSQGPAGGMRDTIYF.

The CDR3 here is CASGRISGTGNTGELFF. The DNA for the CDR3 is TGTGCTAGTGGTCGTATATCCGGGACAGGGAACACCGGGGAGCTGTTTTTT. The genes are TRBV12-5 and TRBJ2-2; 8 bases are a match to TRBD1. V shed 5 bases, J shed 1 base, and the junction held 9 bases outside the gene matches. Per germline, CDR1 LGHNT and CDR2 FRNRAP. This CDR3 is 17 amino acids long. Based on the CDR3 plus reference TRBV12-5 and TRBJ2-2, the full variable domain is DARVTQTPRHKVTEMGQEVTMRCQPILGHNTVFWYRQTMMQGLELLAYFRNRAPLDDSGMPKDRFSAEMPDATLATLKIQPSEPRDSAVYFCASGRISGTGNTGELFFGEGSRLTVL.

The J gene is TRBJ1-1, the V gene TRBV6-1, with 7 bases that match TRBD1. The CDR3 length is 13 residues. Germline assignment: CDR1 MNHNS and CDR2 SASEGT. J gave up 7 bases and V 7 bases, and 9 bases lay outside the gene matches. The CDR3: CASTYNRDSEAFF. CDR3 DNA sequence: TGTGCCAGCACTTACAATCGGGACAGTGAAGCTTTCTTT.

The chain combines TRBV19 with TRBJ1-2; D might be TRBD1 (6 bases). CDR3 length: 12 amino acids. Deletions cut 11 bases from V and 4 bases from J, with 14 bases between. The germline V gene encodes CDR1 LNHDA and CDR2 SQIVND (reference sequence). DNA of the CDR3: TGTGCCGGGTTCACAGGGCTCTATGGCTACACCTTC. Its protein product is CAGFTGLYGYTF.